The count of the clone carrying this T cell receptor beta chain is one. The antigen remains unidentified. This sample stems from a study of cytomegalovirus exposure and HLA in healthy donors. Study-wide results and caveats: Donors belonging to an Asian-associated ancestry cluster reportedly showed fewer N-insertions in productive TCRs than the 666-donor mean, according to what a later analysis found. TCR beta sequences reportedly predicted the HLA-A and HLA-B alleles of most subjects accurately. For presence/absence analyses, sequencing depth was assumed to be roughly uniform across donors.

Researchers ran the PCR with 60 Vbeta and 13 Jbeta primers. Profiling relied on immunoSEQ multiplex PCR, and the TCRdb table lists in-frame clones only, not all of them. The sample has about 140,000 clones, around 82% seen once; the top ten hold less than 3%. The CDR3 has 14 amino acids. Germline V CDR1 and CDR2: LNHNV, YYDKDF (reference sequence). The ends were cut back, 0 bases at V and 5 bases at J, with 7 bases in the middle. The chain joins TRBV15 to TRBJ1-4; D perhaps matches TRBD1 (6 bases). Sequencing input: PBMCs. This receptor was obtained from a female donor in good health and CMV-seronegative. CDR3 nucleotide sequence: TGTGCCACCAGCAGAGAAGGGGGAAATGAAAAACTGTTTTTT. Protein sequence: CATSREGGNEKLFF.